The clone carrying this T cell receptor beta chain was counted at least ten times. This sample is drawn from a study of low-dose radiotherapy and immunotherapy resistance in tumors. Study-wide context: With fractions of 0.5 Gy given every 2 weeks, Cohort 1 accumulated a total of 6.5 Gy.

Priming of first-strand cDNA relied on TRAV- and TRBV-specific primers (covering alpha and beta chains). PCR amplification of the TCRs was performed with Phusion for 20 to 25 PCR cycles, and it relied on a constant-region primer together with a V-primer adapter. MiXCR, run by TCRdb on the reads, gives a single entry per CDR3 protein. The sample includes 65,000 to 90,000 distinct CDR3 sequences, around 18% of them seen just once. Germline trimming cut 2 bases from V and 7 bases from J; bases unmatched to any gene: 4. The CDR3 runs 15 residues. Looked up from germline, CDR1 is MNHNS and CDR2 is SASEGT. Indicated time point: before trial treatment. The donors' treatment consisted of nivolumab, ipilimumab, aspirin, low-dose cyclophosphamide and low-dose radiotherapy. All eligible patients presented with advanced solid tumors that contained no tumor-infiltrating lymphocytes.

The sequence was obtained from a male donor with prostate cancer. The chain couples TRBV6-1 to TRBJ2-2; 10 positions match TRBD2. Sequenced here: PBMCs, sampled before treatment. The CDR3 bases are TGTGCCAGCAGTGAAAGCGGGGGGGGCAACGGGGAGCTGTTTTTT. Its translation: CASSESGGGNGELFF.